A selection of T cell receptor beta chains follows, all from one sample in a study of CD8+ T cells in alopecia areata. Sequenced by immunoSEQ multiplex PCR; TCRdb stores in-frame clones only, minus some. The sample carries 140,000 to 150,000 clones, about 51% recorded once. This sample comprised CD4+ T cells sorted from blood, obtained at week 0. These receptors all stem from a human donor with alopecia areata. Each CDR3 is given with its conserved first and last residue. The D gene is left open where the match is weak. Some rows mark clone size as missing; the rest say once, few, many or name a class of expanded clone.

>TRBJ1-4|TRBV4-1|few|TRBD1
TGCGCCAGCAGCCAAGCCCTAACTTCACGGACAGGGGATGAAAAACTGTTTTTT
CASSQALTSRTGDEKLFF
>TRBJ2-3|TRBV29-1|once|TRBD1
TGCAGCGTTGACGACAGGGGCACAGATACGCAGTATTTT
CSVDDRGTDTQYF
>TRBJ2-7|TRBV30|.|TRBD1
TGTGCCTGGACCGGGACAGGTTCGAGGGAGCAGTACTTC
CAWTGTGSREQYF
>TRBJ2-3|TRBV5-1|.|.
TGCGCCAGCAGCTTGGCGGGCTCAGATACGCAGTATTTT
CASSLAGSDTQYF
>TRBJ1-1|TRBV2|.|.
TGTGCCAGCAGTTCCCAGCGGGGGCAGAACACTGAAGCTTTCTTT
CASSSQRGQNTEAFF
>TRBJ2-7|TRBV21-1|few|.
TGTGCCAGCAGCGGTTACAAGGGTTCCGAGCAGTACTTC
CASSGYKGSEQYF
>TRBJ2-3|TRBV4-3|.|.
TGCGCCAGCAGCCAAGAATTCGGGGGTCAATATTTT
CASSQEFGGQYF
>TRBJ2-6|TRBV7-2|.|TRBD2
TGTGCCAGCACCACACTAGCGGCCAAGTTCTCTGGGGCCAACGTCCTGACTTTC
CASTTLAAKFSGANVLTF
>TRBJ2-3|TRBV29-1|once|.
TGCAGCGTTCCCTCGAGCGGAGCGCTGGATACGCAGTATTTT
CSVPSSGALDTQYF
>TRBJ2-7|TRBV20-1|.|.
TGCAGTGTCCGTAGGAAATACGAGCAGTACTTC
CSVRRKYEQYF
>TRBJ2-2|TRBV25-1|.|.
TGTGCCAGCAGCCCAGGGTACGGCGGGGAGCTGTTTTTT
CASSPGYGGELFF
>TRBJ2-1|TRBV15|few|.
TGTGCCACCAGCAGAGAAAGAGCTTTTTCCTACAATGAGCAGTTCTTC
CATSRERAFSYNEQFF
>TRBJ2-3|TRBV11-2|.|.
TGTGCCAGCAGCCCCGGGGCCGTAACCGCAGATACGCAGTATTTT
CASSPGAVTADTQYF
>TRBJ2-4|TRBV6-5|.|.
TGTGCCAGCACGAGAGGGAACATTCAGTACTTC
CASTRGNIQYF
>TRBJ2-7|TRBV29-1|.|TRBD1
TGCAGCGTTGGTCGGGACAGGGTCAACGAGCAGTACTTC
CSVGRDRVNEQYF
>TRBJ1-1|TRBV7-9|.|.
TGTGCCAGCAGCTTCTCGGGGCGCTTCACTGAAGCTTTCTTT
CASSFSGRFTEAFF
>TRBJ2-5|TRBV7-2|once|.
TGTGCCAGCAGCTTAGTCGGCAGCGTCGGGGAGACCCAGTACTTC
CASSLVGSVGETQYF
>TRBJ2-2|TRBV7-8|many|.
TGTGCCAGCAGCGTAGTGGTAGCGGCCCAAGGGGAGCTGTTTTTT
CASSVVVAAQGELFF